What follows are 25 T cell receptor beta chains derived from one specimen sequenced in a study of blood T cell repertoires in COVID-19. The method was immunoSEQ multiplex PCR; TCRdb's version includes in-frame clones alone and lacks a portion of them. The repertoire holds under 50,000 clones, with 80% to 90% as singletons. The sequenced material came from peripheral blood. The receptors originated from a man between 65 and 79 years old with active COVID-19.

J is TRBJ2-7 and V is TRBV6-2 or TRBV6-3; TRBD2 might be the D (5 bases). Trimming removed 4 bases at V and 0 bases at J, with 19 bases between. The CDR3 totals 17 residues. Germline V gives CDR1 MNHEY, CDR2 SVGEGT. The CDR3 nucleotides read TGTGCCAGCAGTTCCCCATTGAGGGAACCACGCTCCTACGAGCAGTACTTC. Its protein product is CASSSPLREPRSYEQYF.

V and J are TRBV5-4 and TRBJ2-5, with D tentatively TRBD2 (6 bases). The CDR3 length is 15 residues. The germline CDR1 and CDR2 sequences are SGHNT and YYREEE (reference sequence). Trimming took off 0 bases at V and 1 base at J, with 10 bases between the two ends. The CDR3 region is CASSLVRGTQETQYF. As DNA, the CDR3 is TGTGCCAGCAGCTTGGTACGGGGGACCCAAGAGACCCAGTACTTC.

The gene calls are TRBV24-1 and TRBJ2-2; D unresolved. This CDR3 comprises 14 residues. V was clipped by 2 bases and J by 6 bases, with 9 bases between them. The germline V gene has CDR1 KGHDR and CDR2 SFDVKD. CDR3 amino acids: CATSDSLEAGELFF. In nucleotides, the CDR3 is TGTGCCACCAGTGATTCCCTAGAGGCCGGGGAGCTGTTTTTT.

This chain links TRBV7-2 with TRBJ2-4, with 7 bases matching TRBD2. J was trimmed by 5 bases and V by 0 bases; bases with no gene match: 1. The CDR3 is 14 residues long. Germline V gene sequence: CDR1 SGHTA, CDR2 FQGNSA. CDR3 sequence: CASSLAREQNIQYF. In nucleotides, the CDR3 is TGTGCCAGCAGCTTAGCGCGGGAGCAAAACATTCAGTACTTC.

The chain uses TRBV7-3 and TRBJ2-1; 9 bases are a match to TRBD1. Germline lookup yields CDR1 SGHTA and CDR2 FQGTGA. CDR3 size: 14 residues. V was clipped by 4 bases and J by 7 bases; unmatched bases: 5. The CDR3 bases are TGTGCCAGCAGCTCACCGACAGGGGGGAATGAGCAGTTCTTC. Its protein is CASSSPTGGNEQFF.

The genes are TRBV28 and TRBJ1-1; a possible D gene is TRBD1 (5 bases). CDR3 length equals 15 residues. V shed 7 bases and J shed 3 bases, with 18 bases lying between them. The V gene's germline CDR1 is MDHEN and CDR2 SYDVKM. The CDR3 sequence is CASTPLTGHDTEAFF. The CDR3 region has the DNA TGTGCCAGCACCCCCCTCACAGGCCATGACACTGAAGCTTTCTTT.

The rearrangement links TRBV5-6 to TRBJ1-2; TRBD1 is a possible D gene (6 bases). The CDR3 totals 13 residues. V lost 4 bases to trimming and J lost 8 bases, with 15 bases between them. Germline CDR1 and CDR2: SGHDT and YYEEEE. In nucleotides, the CDR3 is TGTGCCAGCAGCCTCTACAGGGTGGACGGCTACACCTTC. This gives the protein CASSLYRVDGYTF.

The rearrangement joins TRBV5-4 to TRBJ2-3; no definite D call. The germline V and J ends were trimmed by 1 base and 0 bases, with 6 bases remaining between them. Per the germline V gene, CDR1 is SGHNT and CDR2 is YYREEE (reference sequence). This CDR3 comprises 14 residues. CDR3 protein: CASSLTISTDTQYF. The CDR3 DNA follows: TGTGCCAGCAGCTTGACAATTAGCACAGATACGCAGTATTTT.

The V gene is TRBV3-1 (or the pseudogene TRBV3-2), the J gene TRBJ2-1; TRBD2 matches 12 bases. CDR1 and CDR2 from the germline V gene are LGHDT and YNNKEL (reference sequence). The CDR3 consists of 15 residues. The trim removed 6 bases at V and 7 bases at J, leaving 7 bases unmatched. CDR3 protein: CASSLAGGPVNEQFF. The CDR3 coding sequence is TGTGCCAGCAGTCTAGCGGGGGGGCCTGTGAATGAGCAGTTCTTC.

V usage is TRBV12-5 and J usage is TRBJ2-2; no clear D. The CDR3 totals 12 residues. V was shortened by 1 base and J by 8 bases, with 5 bases between the two germline ends. Germline assignment: CDR1 LGHNT and CDR2 FRNRAP. CDR3: CASGLDRGELFF. The CDR3 DNA reads as TGTGCTAGTGGTTTGGATCGTGGGGAGCTGTTTTTT.

The chain employs TRBV7-9 and TRBJ2-2, with TRBD2 as a possible D gene (6 bases). This CDR3 has 15 amino acids. Germline V gene sequence: CDR1 SEHNR, CDR2 FQNEAQ (reference sequence). Trimming shortened V by 5 bases and J by 4 bases, and 14 bases separated the two germline ends. CDR3 residues: CASSVLALGTGELFF. DNA of the CDR3: TGTGCCAGCAGCGTCCTAGCGTTGGGCACCGGGGAGCTGTTTTTT.

V and J are TRBV19 and TRBJ1-1; D possibly corresponds to TRBD1 (6 bases). V was clipped by 6 bases and J by 5 bases, with 16 bases between them. There are 14 residues in the CDR3. Germline CDR1 and CDR2: LNHDA and SQIVND (reference sequence). CDR3 in DNA: TGTGCCAGTAGCAAGATACAGGGCCGGACTGAAGCTTTCTTT. The encoded protein is CASSKIQGRTEAFF. Filled out from reference TRBV19 and TRBJ1-1, the complete variable domain reads DGGITQSPKYLFRKEGQNVTLSCEQNLNHDAMYWYRQDPGQGLRLIYYSQIVNDFQKGDIAEGYSVSREKKESFPLTVTSAQKNPTAFYLCASSKIQGRTEAFFGQGTRLTVV.

The chain is built from TRBV18 and TRBJ2-7; 10 bases line up with TRBD2. V lost 3 bases, J lost 0 bases, and 2 bases stayed unmatched. Germline values: CDR1 KGHSH, CDR2 LQKENI. The CDR3 is 15 amino acids. The CDR3 is CASSPSGGSSYEQYF. CDR3 DNA: TGTGCCAGCTCACCTAGCGGGGGGAGCTCCTACGAGCAGTACTTC.

This rearrangement joins TRBV4-1 to TRBJ1-6; 9 bases fit TRBD1. CDR1 and CDR2 (germline): MGHRA, YSYEKL. V lost 1 base, J lost 7 bases, and 11 bases stayed unmatched. This CDR3 region has 18 residues. CDR3 region: CASSQGRDTGGRNSPLHF. CDR3 DNA sequence: TGCGCCAGCAGCCAAGGACGGGATACAGGGGGCCGGAATTCACCCCTCCACTTT.

The rearrangement uses TRBV4-1 and TRBJ1-2; 7 nucleotides match TRBD1. Germline CDR1 MGHRA, CDR2 YSYEKL. Trimming removed 3 bases from V and 2 bases from J; junction bases left unmatched: 6. This CDR3 contains 15 residues. CDR3 DNA: TGCGCCAGCAGCCAGACGGGACAGACAAACTATGGCTACACCTTC. This encodes CASSQTGQTNYGYTF.

The CDR3 bases are TGTGCCAGCAGCCAGGGACAGACGGGGGGCTACACCTTC. Translated: CASSQGQTGGYTF. V and J are TRBV12-3 or TRBV12-4 and TRBJ1-2; 7 bases match TRBD1. CDR3 length: 13 amino acids. The trim removed 6 bases at V and 8 bases at J, leaving 9 bases unmatched.

The chain links TRBV27 to TRBJ2-7; D not resolved. The V and J ends lost 5 bases and 3 bases respectively, with 5 bases between them. The germline V gene has CDR1 MNHEY and CDR2 SMNVEV (reference sequence). CDR3 size: 11 residues. CDR3: CASSKHYEQYF. CDR3 sequence (DNA): TGTGCCAGCAGTAAACACTACGAGCAGTACTTC.

The chain carries TRBV5-4 and TRBJ2-1; a possible D gene is TRBD1 (5 bases). Trimming took off 5 bases at V and 8 bases at J, with 11 bases between the two ends. CDR3 length equals 12 residues. Per germline, CDR1 SGHNT and CDR2 YYREEE (reference sequence). CDR3 in amino acids: CASSKTQDEQFF. The CDR3 DNA sequence: TGTGCCAGCAGTAAGACACAGGATGAGCAGTTCTTC. The whole variable domain, filled in from reference TRBV5-4 and TRBJ2-1, reads ETGVTQSPTHLIKTRGQQVTLRCSSQSGHNTVSWYQQALGQGPQFIFQYYREEENGRGNFPPRFSGLQFPNYSSELNVNALELDDSALYLCASSKTQDEQFFGPGTRLTVL.

This clone appeared a few times. DNA of the CDR3: TGTGCCAGCAGCCTGGACGAGACTAACTATGGCTACACCTTC. As protein: CASSLDETNYGYTF. The chain carries TRBV5-5 and TRBJ1-2, with D unresolved. Germline assignment: CDR1 SGHKS and CDR2 YYEKEE (reference sequence). V was trimmed by 4 bases and J by 0 bases, leaving 10 bases between them. The CDR3 covers 14 residues.

This clone was observed once. The chain couples TRBV4-2 to TRBJ2-3; TRBD2 agrees at 9 bases. Germline V CDR1 and CDR2: LGHNA, YNFKEQ. The V gene end was trimmed by 4 bases and the J gene end by 10 bases; junction bases not matched to a gene: 15. The CDR3 is 16 amino acids. The CDR3 spells CASSPDLAGAQGAQYF. The CDR3 nucleotides are TGTGCCAGCAGCCCTGATTTAGCGGGGGCCCAGGGAGCGCAGTATTTT.

The chain links TRBV6-6 to TRBJ1-1; 7 bases fit TRBD1. This CDR3 spans 14 amino acids. The germline V gene has CDR1 MNHNY and CDR2 SVGAGI (reference sequence). V was pared by 2 bases and J by 3 bases, with 3 bases of the junction left unmatched. CDR3 residues: CASSYPRGDTEAFF. The CDR3 bases are TGTGCCAGCAGTTACCCCAGGGGGGACACTGAAGCTTTCTTT.

This chain uses TRBV19 with TRBJ2-7; 9 positions agree with TRBD1. V gave up 4 bases and J gave up 2 bases; unmatched junction bases: 3. The germline V gene encodes CDR1 LNHDA and CDR2 SQIVND (reference sequence). The CDR3 is 14 amino acids. The CDR3 bases are TGTGCCAGTAGTACAGACAGGGGGACCTACGAGCAGTACTTC. Translating gives CASSTDRGTYEQYF.

This chain joins TRBV5-1 and TRBJ1-2, with D possibly being TRBD1 (6 bases). The CDR3 has 14 residues. In germline, CDR1 is SGHRS, CDR2 YFSETQ. V lost 7 bases, J lost 8 bases, and 21 bases lay in between. The CDR3 sequence: CASSLGGGAGGYTF. As DNA, the CDR3 is TGCGCCAGCTCCTTGGGGGGGGGCGCGGGAGGCTACACCTTC.

The CDR3 here is CASSLSKDRLTGGTEAFF. CDR3 sequence (DNA): TGTGCCAGCAGTTTATCTAAAGACAGACTTACCGGCGGCACTGAAGCTTTCTTT. The V gene is TRBV28, the J gene TRBJ1-1, with D tentatively TRBD1 (5 bases). Trimming cost V 1 base and J 4 bases, with 22 bases left between them. The CDR3 covers 18 residues. The germline V gene has CDR1 MDHEN and CDR2 SYDVKM. Variable domain in full (rest from reference TRBV28 and TRBJ1-1): DVKVTQSSRYLVKRTGEKVFLECVQDMDHENMFWYRQDPGLGLRLIYFSYDVKMKEKGDIPEGYSVSREKKERFSLILESASTNQTSMYLCASSLSKDRLTGGTEAFFGQGTRLTVV.

CDR3 sequence: CASSSTGPTDTQYF. For the CDR3, the DNA is TGTGCCAGCAGCTCAACAGGGCCCACAGATACGCAGTATTTT. The chain is built from TRBV7-2 and TRBJ2-3, with D possibly matching TRBD1 (6 bases). V was shortened by 4 bases and J by 2 bases, with 10 bases between the two germline ends. CDR3 length: 14 amino acids. Per the germline V gene, CDR1 is SGHTA and CDR2 is FQGNSA.